A single TCR beta chain is shown here with its context. The antigen is not known. The CDR3 runs to 16 residues. Trimming cost V 1 base and J 1 base, with 14 bases left between them. In germline, CDR1 is GTSNPN, CDR2 SVGIG (reference sequence). This sample is drawn from a study of liver allograft versus peripheral blood T cells. In the study overall: Graft-liver T cell receptor repertoires were compared against recipient peripheral blood repertoires. Study-level points and caveats: Reportedly, liver allograft T cell receptor repertoires differed from peripheral blood ones.

In TCRdb, the reads were re-called with MiXCR into one record per CDR3 protein. In the table there are more than 9,000 distinct CDR3 sequences, approximately 19% of which are singletons. The sequence derives from a human patient who had a liver transplant. Some of the T cells may derive from the graft donor. The rearrangement uses TRBV30 and TRBJ2-1, with D perhaps matching TRBD2 (5 bases). The CDR3 reads CAWSASWTGSYNEQFF. CDR3 sequence (DNA): TGTGCCTGGAGTGCGTCGTGGACTGGATCCTACAATGAGCAGTTCTTC.